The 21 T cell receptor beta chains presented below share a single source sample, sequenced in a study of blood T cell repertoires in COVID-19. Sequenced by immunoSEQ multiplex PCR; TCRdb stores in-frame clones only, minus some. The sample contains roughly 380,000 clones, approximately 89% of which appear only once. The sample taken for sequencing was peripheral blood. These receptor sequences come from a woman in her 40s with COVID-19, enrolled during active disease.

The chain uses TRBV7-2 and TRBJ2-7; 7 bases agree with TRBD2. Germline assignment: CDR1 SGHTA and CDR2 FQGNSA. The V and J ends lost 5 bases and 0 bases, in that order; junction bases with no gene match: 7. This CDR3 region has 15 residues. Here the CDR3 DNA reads TGTGCCAGCAGCCGGGGAGGGGCGAGCTCCTACGAGCAGTACTTC. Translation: CASSRGGASSYEQYF.

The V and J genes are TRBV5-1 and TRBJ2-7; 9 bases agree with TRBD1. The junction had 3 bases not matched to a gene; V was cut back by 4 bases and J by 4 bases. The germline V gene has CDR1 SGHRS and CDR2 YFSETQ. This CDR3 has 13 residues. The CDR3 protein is CASSGTGFYEQYF. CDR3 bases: TGCGCCAGCAGCGGGACAGGGTTTTACGAGCAGTACTTC.

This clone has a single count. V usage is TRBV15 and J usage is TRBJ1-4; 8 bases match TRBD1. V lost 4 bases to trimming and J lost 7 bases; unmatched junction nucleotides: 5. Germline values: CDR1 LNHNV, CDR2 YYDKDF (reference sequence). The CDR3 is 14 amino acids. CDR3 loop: CATSNGQGFEKLFF. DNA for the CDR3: TGTGCCACCAGCAATGGACAGGGTTTTGAAAAACTGTTTTTT. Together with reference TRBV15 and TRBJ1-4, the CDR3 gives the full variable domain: DAMVIQNPRYQVTQFGKPVTLSCSQTLNHNVMYWYQQKSSQAPKLLFHYYDKDFNNEADTPDNFQSRRPNTSFCFLDIRSPGLGDTAMYLCATSNGQGFEKLFFGSGTQLSVL.

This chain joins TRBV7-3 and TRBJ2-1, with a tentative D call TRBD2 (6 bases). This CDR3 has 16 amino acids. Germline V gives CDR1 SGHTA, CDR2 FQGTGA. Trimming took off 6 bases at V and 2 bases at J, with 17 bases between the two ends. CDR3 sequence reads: CASSQRGGMAYNEQFF. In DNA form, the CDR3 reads TGTGCCAGCAGTCAGAGAGGCGGGATGGCCTACAATGAGCAGTTCTTC.

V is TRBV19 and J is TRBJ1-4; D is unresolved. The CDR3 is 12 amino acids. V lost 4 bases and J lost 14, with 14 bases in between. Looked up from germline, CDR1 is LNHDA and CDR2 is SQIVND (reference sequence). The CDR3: CASSTEGNRLFF. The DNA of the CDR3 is TGTGCCAGTAGTACGGAGGGTAATCGGCTGTTTTTT. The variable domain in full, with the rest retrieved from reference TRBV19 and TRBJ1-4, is DGGITQSPKYLFRKEGQNVTLSCEQNLNHDAMYWYRQDPGQGLRLIYYSQIVNDFQKGDIAEGYSVSREKKESFPLTVTSAQKNPTAFYLCASSTEGNRLFFGSGTQLSVL.

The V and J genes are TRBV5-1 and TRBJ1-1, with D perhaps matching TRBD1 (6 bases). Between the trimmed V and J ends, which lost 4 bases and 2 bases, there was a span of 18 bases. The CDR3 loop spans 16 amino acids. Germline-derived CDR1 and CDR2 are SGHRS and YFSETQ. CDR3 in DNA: TGCGCCAGCAGCCAGACCAGTACAGGGAAAAACACTGAAGCTTTCTTT. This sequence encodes CASSQTSTGKNTEAFF.

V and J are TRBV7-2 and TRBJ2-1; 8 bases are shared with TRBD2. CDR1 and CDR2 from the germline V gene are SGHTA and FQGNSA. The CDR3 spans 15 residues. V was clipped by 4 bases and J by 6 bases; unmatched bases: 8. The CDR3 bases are TGTGCCAGCAGCTGGGGCGGGACTAGGGGCAATGAGCAGTTCTTC. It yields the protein CASSWGGTRGNEQFF.

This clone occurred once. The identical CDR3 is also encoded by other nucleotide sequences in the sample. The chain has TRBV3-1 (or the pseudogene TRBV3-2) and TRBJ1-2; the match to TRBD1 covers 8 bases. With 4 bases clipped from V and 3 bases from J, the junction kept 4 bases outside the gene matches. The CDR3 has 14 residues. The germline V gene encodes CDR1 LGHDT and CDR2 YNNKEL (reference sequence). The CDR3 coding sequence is TGTGCCAGCAGCCTTACAGGGGGGGACTATGGCTACACCTTC. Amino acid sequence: CASSLTGGDYGYTF.

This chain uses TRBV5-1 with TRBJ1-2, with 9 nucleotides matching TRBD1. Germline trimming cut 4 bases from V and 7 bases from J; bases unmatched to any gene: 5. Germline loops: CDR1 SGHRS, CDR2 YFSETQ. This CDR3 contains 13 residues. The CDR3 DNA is TGCGCCAGCAGCAGGGACAGGGCTTCTGGCTACACCTTC. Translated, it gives CASSRDRASGYTF.

The CDR3 DNA is TGTGCCAGCAGCTTACAGGGACTAGCGGGGCAAGAGACCCAGTACTTC. Translation gives CASSLQGLAGQETQYF. This chain links TRBV7-2 with TRBJ2-5, with TRBD2 identical over 13 bases. Trimming took 2 bases from V and 2 from J; bases not matched to a gene: 2. Germline CDR1 reads SGHTA; CDR2 reads FQGNSA. CDR3 length: 16 amino acids.

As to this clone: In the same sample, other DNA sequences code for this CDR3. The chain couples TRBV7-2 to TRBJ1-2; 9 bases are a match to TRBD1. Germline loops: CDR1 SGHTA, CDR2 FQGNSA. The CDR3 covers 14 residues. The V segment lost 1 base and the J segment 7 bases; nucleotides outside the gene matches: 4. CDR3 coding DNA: TGTGCCAGCAGCTTAGTGGGACAGGGAGGTGGCTACACCTTC. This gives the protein CASSLVGQGGGYTF. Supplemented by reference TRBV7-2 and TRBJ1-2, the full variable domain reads GAGVSQSPSNKVTEKGKDVELRCDPISGHTALYWYRQSLGQGLEFLIYFQGNSAPDKSGLPSDRFSAERTGGSVSTLTIQRTQQEDSAVYLCASSLVGQGGGYTFGSGTRLTVV.

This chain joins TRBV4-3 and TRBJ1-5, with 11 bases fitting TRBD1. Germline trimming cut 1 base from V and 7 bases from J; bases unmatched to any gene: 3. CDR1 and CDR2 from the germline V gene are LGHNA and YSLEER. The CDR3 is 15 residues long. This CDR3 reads CASSQVRDRGQPQHF. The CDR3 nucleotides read TGCGCCAGCAGCCAAGTCCGGGACAGGGGGCAGCCCCAGCATTTT.

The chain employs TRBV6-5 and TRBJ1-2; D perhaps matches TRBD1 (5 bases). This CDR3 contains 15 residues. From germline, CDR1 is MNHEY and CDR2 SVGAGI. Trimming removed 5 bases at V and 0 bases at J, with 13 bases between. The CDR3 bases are TGTGCCAGCAGTCCCGCAGGGATTTCTAACTATGGCTACACCTTC. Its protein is CASSPAGISNYGYTF.

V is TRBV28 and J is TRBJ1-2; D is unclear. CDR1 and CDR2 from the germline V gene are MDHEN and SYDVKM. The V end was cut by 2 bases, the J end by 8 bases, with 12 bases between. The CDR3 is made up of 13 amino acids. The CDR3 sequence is CASSLIQESGYTF. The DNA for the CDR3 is TGTGCCAGCAGTTTAATTCAGGAATCAGGCTACACCTTC.

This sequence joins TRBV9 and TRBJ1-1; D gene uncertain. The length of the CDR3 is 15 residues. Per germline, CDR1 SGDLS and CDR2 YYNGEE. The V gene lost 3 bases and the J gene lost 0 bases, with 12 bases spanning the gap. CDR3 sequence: CASSGGGSMNTEAFF. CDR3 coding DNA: TGTGCCAGCAGCGGGGGAGGCAGCATGAACACTGAAGCTTTCTTT.

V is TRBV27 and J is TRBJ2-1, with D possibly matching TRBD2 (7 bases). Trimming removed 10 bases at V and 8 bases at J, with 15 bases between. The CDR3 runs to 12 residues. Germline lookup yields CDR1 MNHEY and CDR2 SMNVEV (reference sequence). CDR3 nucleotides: TGTGCCACGGGTCGGGGGGCGTATGAGCAGTTCTTC. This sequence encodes CATGRGAYEQFF.

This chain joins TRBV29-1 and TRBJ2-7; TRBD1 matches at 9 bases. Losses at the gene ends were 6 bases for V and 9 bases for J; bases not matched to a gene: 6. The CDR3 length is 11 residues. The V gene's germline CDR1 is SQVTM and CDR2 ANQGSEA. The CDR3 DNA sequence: TGCAGCGTATGGACAGGGGAGGTGCAGTACTTC. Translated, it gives CSVWTGEVQYF.

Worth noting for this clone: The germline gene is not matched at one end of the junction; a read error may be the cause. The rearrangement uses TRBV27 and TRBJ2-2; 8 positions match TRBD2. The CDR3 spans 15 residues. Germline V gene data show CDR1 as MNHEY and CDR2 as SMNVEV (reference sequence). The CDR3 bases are TGTGTCAGCAGTACTAGCGGCGTGCACACCGGGGAGCTGTTTTTT. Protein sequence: CVSSTSGVHTGELFF.

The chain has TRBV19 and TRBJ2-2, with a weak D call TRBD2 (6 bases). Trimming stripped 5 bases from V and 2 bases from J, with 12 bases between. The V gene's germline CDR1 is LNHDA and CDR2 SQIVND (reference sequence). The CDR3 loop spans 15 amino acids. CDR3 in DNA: TGTGCCAGTAGTGGAGGGACTTTAAACACCGGGGAGCTGTTTTTT. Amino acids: CASSGGTLNTGELFF.

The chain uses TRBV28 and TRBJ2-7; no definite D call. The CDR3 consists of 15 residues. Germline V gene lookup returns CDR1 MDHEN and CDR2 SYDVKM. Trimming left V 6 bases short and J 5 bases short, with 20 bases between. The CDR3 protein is CASRSTDMLHHEQYF. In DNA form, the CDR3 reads TGTGCCAGCAGGTCTACCGACATGCTTCATCACGAGCAGTACTTC.

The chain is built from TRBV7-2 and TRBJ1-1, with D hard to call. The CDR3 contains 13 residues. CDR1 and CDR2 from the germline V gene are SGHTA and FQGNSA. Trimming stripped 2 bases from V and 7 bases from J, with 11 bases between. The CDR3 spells CASSLSEGGEAFF. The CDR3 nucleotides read TGTGCCAGCAGCTTATCAGAGGGTGGTGAAGCTTTCTTT.